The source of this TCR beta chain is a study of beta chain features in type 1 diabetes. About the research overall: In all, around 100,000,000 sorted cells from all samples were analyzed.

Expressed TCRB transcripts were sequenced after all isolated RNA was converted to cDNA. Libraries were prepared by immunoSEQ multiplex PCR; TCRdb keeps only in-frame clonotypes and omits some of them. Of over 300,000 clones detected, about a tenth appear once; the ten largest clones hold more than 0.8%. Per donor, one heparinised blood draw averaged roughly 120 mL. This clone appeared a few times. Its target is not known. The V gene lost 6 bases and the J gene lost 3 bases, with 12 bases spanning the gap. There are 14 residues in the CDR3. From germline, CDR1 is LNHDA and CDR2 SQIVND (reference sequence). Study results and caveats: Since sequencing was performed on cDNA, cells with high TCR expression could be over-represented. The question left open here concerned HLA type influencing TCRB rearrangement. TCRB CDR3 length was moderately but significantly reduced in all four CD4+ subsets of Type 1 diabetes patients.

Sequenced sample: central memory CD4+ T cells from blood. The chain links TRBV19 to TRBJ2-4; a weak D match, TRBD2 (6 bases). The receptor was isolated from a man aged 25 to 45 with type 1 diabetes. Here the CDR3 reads CASRSGGGKNIQYF. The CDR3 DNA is TGTGCCAGTAGGTCTGGGGGAGGCAAAAACATTCAGTACTTC.